The table lists the clone carrying this T cell receptor (beta chain) with a few counts. Other DNA variants within this sample encode the same CDR3. The data originate from a study of blood T cell repertoires in COVID-19. TCRdb's copy holds only in-frame clones and misses some; the assay was immunoSEQ multiplex PCR. The repertoire includes 150,000 to 190,000 clones, approximately 90% of them detected once, and about 2.4% sits in the top ten. V trimming: 8 bases; J trimming: 0 bases; junction bases outside the gene matches: 7. Germline lookup yields CDR1 SGHVS and CDR2 FNYEAQ. This CDR3 is built from 15 residues.

The sequenced sample consisted of peripheral blood. This TCR came from a woman aged 70 to 79 with acute or convalescent COVID-19. The chain has TRBV7-6 and TRBJ2-3, with 8 bases identical to TRBD2. CDR3 nucleotide sequence: TGTGCCAGCGGGGGTCGGGGGGGTAGCACAGATACGCAGTATTTT. Encoded protein: CASGGRGGSTDTQYF.